These T cell receptor beta chains were read from a single sample in a study of blood T cell repertoires in COVID-19. The protocol was immunoSEQ multiplex PCR, while the TCRdb copy is restricted to in-frame clones and leaves out a portion. The sample lists approximately 160,000 clones, around 84% occurring once. Input material: PBMCs or T cells enriched from blood (not recorded which). The receptors come from a woman aged 50 to 60 who had recovered from COVID-19. Each CDR3 is given with its conserved first and last residue. A D gene is named only where the DNA matches it firmly.

V gene	D gene	J gene	CDR3 DNA	CDR3 protein
TRBV27	TRBD1	TRBJ1-2	TGTGCCAGCAGTCGCCGACAGGGGGGGAACTATGGCTACACCTTC	CASSRRQGGNYGYTF
TRBV19	-	TRBJ2-3	TGTGCCAGTAGTGCTAGCTTAAGCACAGATACGCAGTATTTT	CASSASLSTDTQYF
TRBV28	-	TRBJ1-2	TGTGCCAGCAGTTCTGGCCCAATCTATGGCTACACCTTC	CASSSGPIYGYTF
TRBV29-1	-	TRBJ1-3	TGCAGCGTTGAAGATGGGCAGTTGCCGGGAAACACCATATATTTT	CSVEDGQLPGNTIYF
TRBV4-3	-	TRBJ1-1	TGCGCCAGCAGCCAAGGTTACCCCCAGGCGGGCACTGAAGCTTTCTTT	CASSQGYPQAGTEAFF
TRBV6-5	-	TRBJ1-4	TGTGCCAGCAGACGACGAGGCGGCGGGCAAAGAAAACTGTTTTTT	CASRRRGGGQRKLFF
TRBV18	-	TRBJ1-5	TGTGCCAGCTCACCGGGCAGGGGCCATCAGCCCCAGCATTTT	CASSPGRGHQPQHF
TRBV7-2	TRBD1	TRBJ1-5	TGTGCCAGCAGCCTCCGGGACAGGGATCAGCCCCAGCATTTT	CASSLRDRDQPQHF
TRBV7-9	TRBD1	TRBJ2-2	TGTGCCAGCAGCTCCGGGACAGGGGGCTATACCGGGGAGCTGTTTTTT	CASSSGTGGYTGELFF
TRBV5-4	-	TRBJ1-4	TGTGCCAGCAGCTTGGGCAGGGTTAATGAAAAACTGTTTTTT	CASSLGRVNEKLFF
TRBV7-9	TRBD1	TRBJ2-7	TGTGCCAGCAGCCTCGGACAGGGTTACGTCGAGCAGTACTTC	CASSLGQGYVEQYF
TRBV19	-	TRBJ1-6	TGTGCCAGTAGTATTCTCCCCCTCTTCGACAGTAATAATTCACCCCTCCACTTT	CASSILPLFDSNNSPLHF
TRBV18	-	TRBJ1-2	TGTGCCAGCTCACCAATGTCGGACTATGGCTACACCTTC	CASSPMSDYGYTF
TRBV27	-	TRBJ1-4	TGTGCCAGCAGGGGTGAAAACCGGGGAGGTAAACTGTTTTTT	CASRGENRGGKLFF
TRBV27	-	TRBJ1-2	TGTGCCAGCAGTATTCCGGCGACTGCCTATGGCTACACCTTC	CASSIPATAYGYTF
TRBV7-9	TRBD1	TRBJ1-1	TGTGCCAGCAAGAAAGGGGGCTACACTGAAGCTTTCTTT	CASKKGGYTEAFF
TRBV27	TRBD1	TRBJ2-7	TGTGCCAGCAGTTACTCGGGACAGGGGTGGTCCGGGCAGTACTTC	CASSYSGQGWSGQYF
TRBV7-2	-	TRBJ1-5	TGTGCCAGCAGCTTAGGGTCAGGGGCAGGTAGCAATCAGCCCCAGCATTTT	CASSLGSGAGSNQPQHF
TRBV20-1	TRBD2	TRBJ2-1	TGCAGTGCTAGTAAAGTAGCGGGATACAATGAGCAGTTCTTC	CSASKVAGYNEQFF
TRBV10-2	TRBD2	TRBJ2-3	TGCGCCAGGACGGTAACCGGGACTAGCGGCACAGATACGCAGTATTTT	CARTVTGTSGTDTQYF
TRBV3-1/TRBV3-2	TRBD2	TRBJ2-4	TGTGCCAGCAGCCAGCCGGGACTAGTGGTCAAAAACATTCAGTACTTC	CASSQPGLVVKNIQYF
TRBV12-3/TRBV12-4	-	TRBJ1-2	TGTGCCAGCAGTTTATCGGGGGGCTATGGCTACACCTTC	CASSLSGGYGYTF
TRBV11-2	-	TRBJ1-3	TGTGCCAGCAGGTCAGGAAACACCATATATTTT	CASRSGNTIYF
TRBV6-5	TRBD1	TRBJ1-2	TGTGCCAGCAGGTCGATCGGACAGGTCTATGGCTACACCTTC	CASRSIGQVYGYTF
TRBV2	TRBD2	TRBJ2-3	TGTGCCAGCAGCGGAAAAGCGGGAGGAGGGACAGATACGCAGTATTTT	CASSGKAGGGTDTQYF